Below are 10 T cell receptor beta chains sequenced from a single sample in a study of CXCR3-negative and CXCR3-positive naive CD8 T cells. TRB cDNA was prepared as libraries by UMI-labeled 5' RACE. TCRdb derives one entry per CDR3 protein from the 5' RACE reads, leaving out DNA. The table for this sample gives more than 7,500 distinct CDR3 sequences. The sequenced material came from naive CXCR3- CD8+ T cells from blood. Subset described: CD45RO-CCR7+CD27+CD95- naive CD8+ T cells lacking CXCR3 (TNR3-). These receptors were collected from a human donor in good health. Some clones in this sample may be carry-over from other donors' samples.

The chain couples TRBV5-5 to TRBJ2-7; TCRdb picks TRBD2, but there is no DNA to check that call. Germline V gene sequence: CDR1 SGHKS, CDR2 YYEKEE (reference sequence). The CDR3 contains 15 residues. The CDR3 sequence is CASSLVEGESYEQYF.

This chain joins TRBV29-1 and TRBJ2-7; absent DNA, TCRdb's TRBD1 call cannot be checked. The CDR3 contains 14 residues. The germline V gene has CDR1 SQVTM and CDR2 ANQGSEA. The CDR3 region is CSVEEGGEYYEQYF.

V is TRBV29-1 and J is TRBJ2-3; TCRdb gives TRBD2 as the D gene, but with no DNA this cannot be confirmed. The CDR3 has 15 residues. CDR1 is SQVTM, CDR2 ANQGSEA, per germline. The CDR3: CSGRAGTSPTDTQYF.

The chain links TRBV7-9 to TRBJ1-4. Germline loops: CDR1 SEHNR, CDR2 FQNEAQ (reference sequence). The CDR3 length is 14 residues. The CDR3 sequence is CASRSESTFEKLFF.

The chain links TRBV19 to TRBJ2-7; TCRdb outputs TRBD1, but without DNA this stays unchecked. Germline V gene sequence: CDR1 LNHDA, CDR2 SQIVND (reference sequence). This CDR3 region has 13 residues. The CDR3: CASGQGFGYEQYF.

This clonotype is deemed medium-sized by its frequency. This rearrangement joins TRBV5-4 to TRBJ2-7. Germline-derived CDR1 and CDR2 are SGHNT and YYREEE (reference sequence). CDR3 length equals 14 residues. This CDR3 is CASSLGRPAYEQYF.

The chain joins TRBV2 to TRBJ2-3; TCRdb's assignment of TRBD1 cannot be checked, as there is no DNA. The germline gives CDR1 SNHLY, CDR2 FYNNEI. There are 16 residues in the CDR3. The CDR3 sequence: CASRGGSAASTDTQYF.

According to its frequency, this clonotype is medium-sized (0.01 to 0.1%). The rearrangement uses TRBV4-1 and TRBJ1-1. This CDR3 comprises 15 residues. Germline V CDR1 and CDR2: MGHRA, YSYEKL. CDR3 protein: CASSQVSVVGTEAFF.

This clonotype is deemed medium-sized by its frequency. This chain links TRBV11-2 with TRBJ1-2. This CDR3 comprises 13 residues. Germline V gene data show CDR1 as SGHAT and CDR2 as FQNNGV. The CDR3 loop reads CASSLETDYGYTF.

This clonotype shows up as medium-sized by frequency. V is TRBV3-1 and J is TRBJ2-4; TCRdb indicates TRBD2, and absent DNA this call remains unverified. This CDR3 spans 18 amino acids. CDR1 and CDR2 (germline): LGHDT, YNNKEL (reference sequence). The CDR3: CASSQDLLAGGAKNIQYF.